Listed below are T cell receptor beta chains from one sample, sequenced in a study of blood T cell repertoires in COVID-19. Only in-frame clones appear in the TCRdb table, and some are missing; sequencing was by immunoSEQ multiplex PCR. The sample lists around 170,000 clones; 65% to 85% were seen once. The sequenced material came from peripheral blood. All receptors come from a woman of 80 years or more with acute or convalescent COVID-19. The CDR3 runs from the conserved cysteine through the conserved F or W. A D gene is named only where the DNA matches it firmly. Size tells how often a clone was seen (once, few, many) or the class of an expanded clone, and some rows leave it out.

D gene: .
clone size: .
J gene: TRBJ1-5
V gene: TRBV5-6
CDR3 protein: CASSPRGSQPQHF
CDR3 DNA: TGTGCCAGCAGCCCCCGCGGGAGTCAGCCCCAGCATTTT

D gene: .
clone size: few
J gene: TRBJ1-1
V gene: TRBV3-1/TRBV3-2
CDR3 protein: CASSQIDTEAFF
CDR3 DNA: TGTGCCAGCAGCCAAATAGACACTGAAGCTTTCTTT

D gene: TRBD1
clone size: .
J gene: TRBJ1-1
V gene: TRBV7-9
CDR3 protein: CASSSRGQGLGGTEAFF
CDR3 DNA: TGTGCCAGCAGCTCAAGGGGACAGGGGTTGGGTGGCACTGAAGCTTTCTTT

D gene: TRBD1
clone size: .
J gene: TRBJ2-1
V gene: TRBV5-4
CDR3 protein: CASSSVTGANEQFF
CDR3 DNA: TGTGCCAGCAGCTCCGTAACAGGGGCCAATGAGCAGTTCTTC

D gene: .
clone size: once
J gene: TRBJ2-5
V gene: TRBV7-6
CDR3 protein: CASSLGRVGYQETQYF
CDR3 DNA: TGTGCCAGCAGCTTAGGGCGGGTAGGGTACCAAGAGACCCAGTACTTC

D gene: TRBD1
clone size: once
J gene: TRBJ2-7
V gene: TRBV12-5
CDR3 protein: CASGFGTGAYEQYF
CDR3 DNA: TGTGCTAGTGGTTTCGGGACAGGAGCCTACGAGCAGTACTTC

D gene: .
clone size: .
J gene: TRBJ2-1
V gene: TRBV19
CDR3 protein: CASSMGLHQFF
CDR3 DNA: TGTGCCAGTAGTATGGGACTTCATCAGTTCTTC

D gene: TRBD1
clone size: .
J gene: TRBJ2-2
V gene: TRBV2
CDR3 protein: CASNGQGTGELFF
CDR3 DNA: TGTGCCAGCAACGGACAGGGTACCGGGGAGCTGTTTTTT

D gene: .
clone size: .
J gene: TRBJ2-5
V gene: TRBV6-5
CDR3 protein: CASSYGAARETQYF
CDR3 DNA: TGTGCCAGCAGTTACGGGGCAGCCCGAGAGACCCAGTACTTC

D gene: TRBD1
clone size: .
J gene: TRBJ2-7
V gene: TRBV19
CDR3 protein: CASSIAGQGSYEQYF
CDR3 DNA: TGTGCCAGTAGTATAGCGGGACAGGGCTCCTACGAGCAGTACTTC

D gene: .
clone size: .
J gene: TRBJ1-6
V gene: TRBV3-1/TRBV3-2
CDR3 protein: CASSPRRGMDNSPLHF
CDR3 DNA: TGTGCCAGCAGCCCTCGCCGGGGGATGGATAATTCACCCCTCCACTTT

D gene: .
clone size: .
J gene: TRBJ1-2
V gene: TRBV12-5
CDR3 protein: CASGLLSGGTSRGYTF
CDR3 DNA: TGTGCTAGTGGTTTGTTATCCGGCGGGACCTCCCGTGGCTACACCTTC

D gene: .
clone size: .
J gene: TRBJ1-4
V gene: TRBV30
CDR3 protein: CAWRRGSILRQGTNEKLFF
CDR3 DNA: TGTGCCTGGAGGAGGGGCAGTATCTTGAGGCAGGGGACTAATGAAAAACTGTTTTTT

D gene: .
clone size: .
J gene: TRBJ1-5
V gene: TRBV24-1
CDR3 protein: CATQGQANQPQHF
CDR3 DNA: TGTGCCACACAGGGTCAGGCCAATCAGCCCCAGCATTTT

D gene: TRBD2
clone size: .
J gene: TRBJ2-1
V gene: TRBV4-1
CDR3 protein: CASSQDRRGGRNEQFF
CDR3 DNA: TGCGCCAGCAGCCAAGATCGTCGGGGGGGCCGGAATGAGCAGTTCTTC

D gene: TRBD1
clone size: .
J gene: TRBJ2-7
V gene: TRBV5-6
CDR3 protein: CASSLVGQAYEQYF
CDR3 DNA: TGTGCCAGCAGCTTGGTTGGACAGGCCTACGAGCAGTACTTC

D gene: .
clone size: .
J gene: TRBJ2-2
V gene: TRBV3-1/TRBV3-2
CDR3 protein: CASSQKAETGELFF
CDR3 DNA: TGTGCCAGCAGCCAGAAAGCGGAGACCGGGGAGCTGTTTTTT

D gene: .
clone size: .
J gene: TRBJ2-3
V gene: TRBV3-1/TRBV3-2
CDR3 protein: CASSRGMLSTDTQYF
CDR3 DNA: TGTGCCAGCAGTCGAGGGATGCTCAGCACAGATACGCAGTATTTT

D gene: .
clone size: .
J gene: TRBJ1-2
V gene: TRBV29-1
CDR3 protein: CSVEPQGPYGYTF
CDR3 DNA: TGCAGCGTTGAACCCCAGGGGCCCTATGGCTACACCTTC

D gene: TRBD2
clone size: .
J gene: TRBJ2-1
V gene: TRBV5-4
CDR3 protein: CASSWTSGLYNEQFF
CDR3 DNA: TGTGCCAGCAGCTGGACTAGCGGCCTTTACAATGAGCAGTTCTTC

D gene: TRBD1
clone size: .
J gene: TRBJ1-1
V gene: TRBV5-1
CDR3 protein: CASSSRLPGQTALNTEAFF
CDR3 DNA: TGCGCCAGCAGCTCCCGTTTACCGGGACAGACCGCCCTGAACACTGAAGCTTTCTTT

D gene: .
clone size: few
J gene: TRBJ1-4
V gene: TRBV5-4
CDR3 protein: CASSLTGSSEKLFF
CDR3 DNA: TGTGCCAGCAGCTTGACAGGGTCTAGCGAAAAACTGTTTTTT

D gene: .
clone size: .
J gene: TRBJ1-5
V gene: TRBV2
CDR3 protein: CASTSGPRGQPQHF
CDR3 DNA: TGTGCCAGCACCTCCGGGCCCCGCGGGCAGCCCCAGCATTTT

D gene: .
clone size: .
J gene: TRBJ2-7
V gene: TRBV27
CDR3 protein: CASSLHRGANEQYF
CDR3 DNA: TGTGCCAGCAGTTTACACCGGGGGGCCAACGAGCAGTACTTC

D gene: TRBD2
clone size: .
J gene: TRBJ2-5
V gene: TRBV18
CDR3 protein: CASSPPAGRETQYF
CDR3 DNA: TGTGCCAGCTCACCACCGGCCGGGAGGGAGACCCAGTACTTC

D gene: TRBD2
clone size: .
J gene: TRBJ2-7
V gene: TRBV9
CDR3 protein: CASSVAASGTNEQYF
CDR3 DNA: TGTGCCAGCAGCGTAGCTGCTAGCGGGACAAACGAGCAGTACTTC

D gene: .
clone size: .
J gene: TRBJ2-1
V gene: TRBV5-1
CDR3 protein: CASSRQGRDNEQFF
CDR3 DNA: TGCGCCAGCAGCAGACAGGGGAGGGACAATGAGCAGTTCTTC

D gene: TRBD1
clone size: .
J gene: TRBJ2-4
V gene: TRBV7-6
CDR3 protein: CASSLAPGTANIQYF
CDR3 DNA: TGTGCCAGCAGCTTAGCCCCCGGGACAGCTAACATTCAGTACTTC

D gene: .
clone size: .
J gene: TRBJ1-4
V gene: TRBV28
CDR3 protein: CASSLHRLNEKLFF
CDR3 DNA: TGTGCCAGCAGTTTACACCGCCTAAATGAAAAACTGTTTTTT

D gene: TRBD1
clone size: .
J gene: TRBJ2-2
V gene: TRBV5-4
CDR3 protein: CASSLPPGQGTGELFF
CDR3 DNA: TGTGCCAGCAGCTTGCCACCGGGACAGGGTACCGGGGAGCTGTTTTTT

D gene: .
clone size: .
J gene: TRBJ1-2
V gene: TRBV2
CDR3 protein: CASSELGGGYTF
CDR3 DNA: TGTGCCAGCAGTGAATTGGGAGGGGGCTACACCTTC

D gene: TRBD2
clone size: .
J gene: TRBJ2-1
V gene: TRBV2
CDR3 protein: CASNYRELAGKNPQFF
CDR3 DNA: TGTGCCAGCAATTACAGGGAACTAGCGGGCAAAAATCCCCAGTTCTTC